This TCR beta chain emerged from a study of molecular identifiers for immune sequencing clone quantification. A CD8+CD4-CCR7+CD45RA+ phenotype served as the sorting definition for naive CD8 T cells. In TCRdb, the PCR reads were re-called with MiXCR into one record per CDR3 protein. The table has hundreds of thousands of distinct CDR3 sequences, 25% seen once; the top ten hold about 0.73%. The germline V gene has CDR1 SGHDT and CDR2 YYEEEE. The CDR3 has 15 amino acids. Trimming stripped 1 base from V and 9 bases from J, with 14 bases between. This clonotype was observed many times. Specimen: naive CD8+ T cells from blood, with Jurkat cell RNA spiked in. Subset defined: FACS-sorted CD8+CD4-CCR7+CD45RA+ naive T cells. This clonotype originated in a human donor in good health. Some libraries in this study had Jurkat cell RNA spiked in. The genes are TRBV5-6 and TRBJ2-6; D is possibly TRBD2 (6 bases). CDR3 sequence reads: CASSLIQEGVNVLTF. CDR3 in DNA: TGTGCCAGCAGCTTGATACAGGAGGGTGTCAACGTCCTGACTTTC.